Below, 22 T cell receptor beta chains from the same sample are listed, as sequenced in a study of blood T cell repertoires in COVID-19. The repertoire was sequenced with immunoSEQ multiplex PCR; TCRdb's copy has only in-frame clones and lacks some. The sample lists over 120,000 clones, 65% to 85% occurring once. Material: peripheral blood. The source is a woman aged 60 to 75 with acute or convalescent COVID-19.

This clone has more than one count but fewer than ten. V gene TRBV28 combines with J gene TRBJ2-7; D not resolved. The V gene lost 2 bases and the J gene lost 4 bases, with 15 bases spanning the gap. This CDR3 has 15 residues. CDR1 MDHEN and CDR2 SYDVKM come from the germline V gene. Here the CDR3 reads CASSLGAGPLYEQYF. As DNA, the CDR3 is TGTGCCAGCAGTTTAGGTGCCGGTCCTCTATACGAGCAGTACTTC.

CDR3 in amino acids: CAWSGAGRIYGYTF. The CDR3 DNA reads TGTGCCTGGAGTGGGGCAGGGAGGATTTATGGCTACACCTTC. This chain uses TRBV30 with TRBJ1-2, with D perhaps TRBD1 (5 bases). Trimming cost V 1 base and J 5 bases, with 14 bases left between them. Germline CDR1 and CDR2: GTSNPN and SVGIG (reference sequence). This CDR3 spans 14 amino acids.

V gene TRBV3-1 (or the pseudogene TRBV3-2) combines with J gene TRBJ2-7; 14 bases are shared with TRBD2. Germline V gene lookup returns CDR1 LGHDT and CDR2 YNNKEL (reference sequence). Germline trimming cut 6 bases from V and 6 bases from J; bases unmatched to any gene: 10. The CDR3 has 16 residues. CDR3 sequence: CASRQSRTSGRSEQYF. CDR3 nucleotides: TGTGCCAGCAGACAAAGCCGGACTAGCGGGAGGTCCGAGCAGTACTTC.

A few counts support this clone. The V gene is TRBV10-2, the J gene TRBJ2-7, with 11 bases identical to TRBD2. With V trimmed by 3 bases and J by 4 bases, 11 bases remained unmatched. The germline V gene has CDR1 WSHSY and CDR2 SAAADI. The CDR3 consists of 17 residues. CDR3 coding DNA: TGCGCCAGCAGTGACCCAGAGCGACTAGCGGGAATATACGAGCAGTACTTC. Its translation is CASSDPERLAGIYEQYF.

V is TRBV5-6 and J is TRBJ2-7; TRBD1 agrees at 10 bases. CDR1 is SGHDT, CDR2 YYEEEE, per germline. With V trimmed by 4 bases and J by 6 bases, 10 bases remained unmatched. The CDR3 is made up of 15 amino acids. DNA for the CDR3: TGTGCCAGCAGCGAGACAGGGGGCGATTTCAGCGAGCAGTACTTC. This translates into CASSETGGDFSEQYF.

The chain carries TRBV4-1 and TRBJ2-7; D may be TRBD2 (5 bases). CDR3 size: 15 residues. Per germline, CDR1 MGHRA and CDR2 YSYEKL. Trimming shortened V by 0 bases and J by 7 bases, and 16 bases separated the two germline ends. The CDR3 loop reads CASSQDGIGMGEQYF. CDR3 coding DNA: TGCGCCAGCAGCCAAGATGGGATCGGGATGGGGGAGCAGTACTTC.

The chain employs TRBV18 and TRBJ2-6, with a possible D match to TRBD2 (6 bases). Deletions cut 1 base from V and 1 base from J, with 8 bases between. The CDR3 runs 16 residues. Looked up from germline, CDR1 is KGHSH and CDR2 is LQKENI. In DNA form, the CDR3 reads TGTGCCAGCTCACCACTACTAGCTTCTGGGGCCAACGTCCTGACTTTC. It translates to CASSPLLASGANVLTF.

The rearrangement uses TRBV6-5 and TRBJ1-4; 9 positions agree with TRBD1. The CDR3 is 15 amino acids. The junction had 8 bases not matched to a gene; V was cut back by 5 bases and J by 7 bases. Germline-derived CDR1 and CDR2 are MNHEY and SVGAGI. Here the CDR3 DNA reads TGTGCCAGCAGTCCTGACAGGGGGGGGTTTGAAAAACTGTTTTTT. Translated, it gives CASSPDRGGFEKLFF.

The chain has TRBV19 and TRBJ2-1, with TRBD1 matching over 9 bases. The CDR3 is made up of 15 amino acids. The trim removed 5 bases at V and 8 bases at J, leaving 10 bases unmatched. The germline CDR1 and CDR2 sequences are LNHDA and SQIVND (reference sequence). CDR3 residues: CASSAMGQGGDEQFF. The CDR3 DNA reads as TGTGCCAGTAGTGCTATGGGACAGGGTGGGGATGAGCAGTTCTTC.

J is TRBJ2-1 and V is TRBV11-2, with D possibly TRBD2 on 6 matching bases. V lost 3 bases and J 5 bases, leaving 14 bases between the germline ends. The CDR3 loop spans 15 amino acids. The germline V gene encodes CDR1 SGHAT and CDR2 FQNNGV. CDR3 sequence reads: CASSLSGSGHNEQFF. In nucleotides, the CDR3 is TGTGCCAGCAGCTTGAGCGGGTCGGGCCACAATGAGCAGTTCTTC.

This clone was found a few times. The V gene is TRBV3-1 (or the pseudogene TRBV3-2), the J gene TRBJ1-1, with 8 positions matching TRBD1. The CDR3 consists of 13 residues. Germline values: CDR1 LGHDT, CDR2 YNNKEL (reference sequence). Trimming at V came to 6 bases and at J to 4 bases, leaving 4 bases not matched to a gene. CDR3 loop: CASRETGATEAFF. The CDR3 DNA reads TGTGCCAGCAGAGAGACAGGGGCCACTGAAGCTTTCTTT.

V gene TRBV19 combines with J gene TRBJ2-4; D perhaps matches TRBD2 (6 bases). Germline V gene lookup returns CDR1 LNHDA and CDR2 SQIVND (reference sequence). The CDR3 loop spans 18 amino acids. Trimming left V 4 bases short and J 0 bases short, with 19 bases between. CDR3 DNA: TGTGCCAGTAGTAAACACGGAGGGATGGTCCTAGCCAAAAACATTCAGTACTTC. Amino acids: CASSKHGGMVLAKNIQYF.

The chain couples TRBV14 to TRBJ2-2; no clear D gene. From germline, CDR1 is SGHDN and CDR2 FVKESK. V dropped 1 base and J dropped 4 bases, with 4 bases sitting between them. CDR3 length: 13 amino acids. The CDR3 sequence is CASSQVITGELFF. CDR3 coding DNA: TGTGCCAGCAGCCAAGTAATCACCGGGGAGCTGTTTTTT.

The V gene is TRBV7-9, the J gene TRBJ1-2; a weak D match, TRBD1 (5 bases). Trimming removed 1 base from V and 4 bases from J, with 10 bases in between. This CDR3 spans 14 amino acids. Looked up from germline, CDR1 is SEHNR and CDR2 is FQNEAQ (reference sequence). The CDR3 loop reads CASSLGQGSYGYTF. CDR3 nucleotide sequence: TGTGCCAGCAGCTTAGGCCAGGGAAGCTATGGCTACACCTTC.

This clone was seen only once. The chain uses TRBV6-5 and TRBJ2-2; 7 nucleotides align to TRBD1. Losses at the gene ends were 6 bases for V and 1 base for J; bases not matched to a gene: 5. CDR1 and CDR2 from the germline V gene are MNHEY and SVGAGI. The CDR3 totals 15 residues. The CDR3 region is CASRGYRGNTGELFF. As DNA, the CDR3 is TGTGCCAGCAGGGGCTACAGGGGGAACACCGGGGAGCTGTTTTTT.

This clone was counted a single time. The V and J genes are TRBV23-1 and TRBJ1-2; D uncertain. TRBV23-1 falls under the ORF class, with uncertain function. The germline V and J ends were trimmed by 4 bases and 8 bases, with 8 bases remaining between them. The CDR3 totals 11 residues. The DNA of the CDR3 is TGCGCCAGCAGTCGGCAAGTCGGCTACACCTTC. This codes for CASSRQVGYTF.

The table lists this clone with a few counts. The chain employs TRBV12-5 and TRBJ1-1, with D perhaps TRBD1 (6 bases). V was shortened by 2 bases and J by 6 bases, with 13 bases between the two germline ends. The germline V gene encodes CDR1 LGHNT and CDR2 FRNRAP. CDR3 length: 14 residues. Here the CDR3 reads CASGLTGRVAEAFF. The CDR3 DNA reads TGTGCTAGTGGTTTGACAGGGAGAGTTGCTGAAGCTTTCTTT.

This clone was seen more than once but under ten times. This chain links TRBV11-3 with TRBJ1-6; D gene ambiguous. Germline lookup yields CDR1 SGHNT and CDR2 YENEEA. V was pared by 5 bases and J by 7 bases, with 9 bases between. The length of the CDR3 is 13 residues. CDR3 residues: CASSQRRNSPLHF. The CDR3 region has the DNA TGTGCCAGCAGCCAACGGAGGAATTCACCCCTCCACTTT. Filled out from reference TRBV11-3 and TRBJ1-6, the complete variable domain reads EAGVVQSPRYKIIEKKQPVAFWCNPISGHNTLYWYLQNLGQGPELLIRYENEEAVDDSQLPKDRFSAERLKGVDSTLKIQPAELGDSAVYLCASSQRRNSPLHFGNGTRLTVT.

The gene calls are TRBV5-5 and TRBJ1-5; D is ambiguous. The V end lost 4 bases, the J end lost 3 bases, and 17 bases lay between the germline ends. The germline CDR1 and CDR2 sequences are SGHKS and YYEKEE (reference sequence). The CDR3 contains 16 residues. CDR3 loop: CASSPTVRSLNQPQHF. As DNA, the CDR3 is TGTGCCAGCAGCCCGACCGTTCGTAGCCTCAATCAGCCCCAGCATTTT. The full variable domain, completed using reference TRBV5-5 and TRBJ1-5, is DAGVTQSPTHLIKTRGQQVTLRCSPISGHKSVSWYQQVLGQGPQFIFQYYEKEERGRGNFPDRFSARQFPNYSSELNVNALLLGDSALYLCASSPTVRSLNQPQHFGDGTRLSIL.

This chain connects TRBV24-1 to TRBJ2-1; no clear D. Germline loops: CDR1 KGHDR, CDR2 SFDVKD. Trimming pared 3 bases from V and 5 bases from J, leaving 10 bases between. The CDR3 loop spans 14 amino acids. The CDR3 nucleotides read TGTGCCACCAGTGATCCCCGACTTGACAATGAGCAGTTCTTC. Translated: CATSDPRLDNEQFF.

V gene TRBV4-1 combines with J gene TRBJ2-3, with 7 bases that match TRBD2. The CDR3 extends over 15 amino acids. V lost 5 bases, J lost 1 base, and 6 bases stayed unmatched. CDR1 is MGHRA, CDR2 YSYEKL, per germline. CDR3 residues: CASSFWAGGTDTQYF. The CDR3 DNA is TGCGCCAGCAGCTTTTGGGCGGGAGGCACAGATACGCAGTATTTT.

This chain links TRBV7-9 with TRBJ1-4; no clear D. The CDR3 is made up of 16 amino acids. In germline, CDR1 is SEHNR, CDR2 FQNEAQ (reference sequence). With 1 base removed from V and 3 bases from J, the gap between germline ends came to 12 bases. The CDR3 sequence is CASSLGEWGANEKLFF. DNA of the CDR3: TGTGCCAGCAGCTTAGGGGAATGGGGAGCTAATGAAAAACTGTTTTTT.